These 24 T cell receptor beta chains were sequenced from one sample in a study of T cell responses to AZD1222 COVID-19 vaccine. The data were produced by immunoSEQ multiplex PCR, yet TCRdb's version contains in-frame clones alone and is incomplete. Among around 87,000 clones, approximately 90% were seen once, and the ten largest hold approximately 22%. The sample here was peripheral blood, taken on day 0 of AZD1222 vaccination. These receptors came from an adult in good health.

The chain employs TRBV7-2 and TRBJ1-2, with 8 positions matching TRBD1. J was trimmed by 2 bases and V by 7 bases; bases with no gene match: 9. The CDR3 runs 15 residues. Looked up from germline, CDR1 is SGHTA and CDR2 is FQGNSA. As DNA, the CDR3 is TGTGCCAGCACCCCTGGGGACAGGATCAACTATGGCTACACCTTC. This codes for CASTPGDRINYGYTF.

The rearrangement joins TRBV11-1 to TRBJ1-1, with 9 nucleotides matching TRBD1. The CDR3 extends over 16 amino acids. V shed 0 bases and J 5 bases; nucleotides not matched to a gene: 7. Germline assignment: CDR1 SGHAT and CDR2 FQDESV (reference sequence). CDR3 bases: TGTGCCAGCAGCTTAGCACAGGGGGCATGGTTGACTGAAGCTTTCTTT. Its protein is CASSLAQGAWLTEAFF.

This rearrangement joins TRBV27 to TRBJ1-1; the D is unclear. CDR3 length equals 15 residues. Germline V CDR1 and CDR2: MNHEY, SMNVEV (reference sequence). The germline V and J ends were trimmed by 5 bases and 0 bases, with 13 bases remaining between them. The CDR3 sequence is CASSQNRILNTEAFF. Here the CDR3 DNA reads TGTGCCAGCAGTCAAAACCGTATATTGAACACTGAAGCTTTCTTT.

The CDR3 DNA sequence: TGTGCCAGCAGTCCCCCCCAGCGCCCGCCCTACGAGCAGTACTTC. Translated: CASSPPQRPPYEQYF. The chain carries TRBV27 and TRBJ2-7; no clear D gene. The CDR3 has 15 residues. Germline assignment: CDR1 MNHEY and CDR2 SMNVEV (reference sequence). Trimming cost V 5 bases and J 2 bases, with 16 bases left between them.

The chain is built from TRBV18 and TRBJ1-3; TRBD1 agrees at 9 bases. Looked up from germline, CDR1 is KGHSH and CDR2 is LQKENI. The CDR3 consists of 17 residues. With V trimmed by 2 bases and J by 1 base, 6 bases remained unmatched. The CDR3 DNA sequence: TGTGCCAGCTCACCAATGGGACAGGGAAGGTCTGGAAACACCATATATTTT. Translating gives CASSPMGQGRSGNTIYF.

V and J are TRBV19 and TRBJ1-1; tentative D call: TRBD1 (5 bases). The CDR3 is 17 amino acids. Germline assignment: CDR1 LNHDA and CDR2 SQIVND (reference sequence). V shed 0 bases and J shed 4 bases, with 18 bases lying between them. The DNA for the CDR3 is TGTGCCAGTAGTATAGATCGAATGGGACCGCGCGGCACTGAAGCTTTCTTT. Translating gives CASSIDRMGPRGTEAFF.

The rearrangement uses TRBV12-3 or TRBV12-4 and TRBJ1-2; D call uncertain. V lost 6 bases and J 7 bases, leaving 12 bases between the germline ends. The CDR3 contains 12 residues. The CDR3 loop reads CASSSLGGGYTF. In nucleotides, the CDR3 is TGTGCCAGCAGCTCTCTGGGAGGTGGCTACACCTTC.

J is TRBJ1-3 and V is TRBV7-8, with 9 nucleotides matching TRBD1. The ends lost 4 bases at V and 1 base at J; junction bases unmatched: 5. CDR3 length equals 16 residues. The germline CDR1 and CDR2 sequences are SGHVS and FQNEAQ. CDR3: CASSYSQGASGNTIYF. In nucleotides, the CDR3 is TGTGCCAGCAGCTATTCACAGGGGGCGTCTGGAAACACCATATATTTT.

The chain combines TRBV11-2 with TRBJ1-4; D may be TRBD1 (6 bases). The CDR3 contains 16 residues. V lost 5 bases and J lost 2, with 15 bases in between. Germline V gene data show CDR1 as SGHAT and CDR2 as FQNNGV. Written as DNA, the CDR3 is TGTGCCAGCAGCCCGTGGGGGGCGCTTACTAATGAAAAACTGTTTTTT. Translating gives CASSPWGALTNEKLFF.

The rearrangement links TRBV29-1 to TRBJ1-1; no definite D call. Trimming removed 1 base from V and 7 bases from J, with 13 bases in between. This CDR3 contains 13 residues. The germline CDR1 and CDR2 sequences are SQVTM and ANQGSEA. As DNA, the CDR3 is TGCAGCGTTGAAGTGACGTCGCGGGGTGAAGCTTTCTTT. The encoded protein is CSVEVTSRGEAFF. The complete variable domain, with remaining parts taken from reference TRBV29-1 and TRBJ1-1, reads SAVISQKPSRDICQRGTSLTIQCQVDSQVTMMFWYRQQPGQSLTLIATANQGSEATYESGFVIDKFPISRPNLTFSTLTVSNMSPEDSSIYLCSVEVTSRGEAFFGQGTRLTVV.

This sequence joins TRBV7-3 and TRBJ2-1, with TRBD2 identical over 7 bases. Germline CDR1 is SGHTA and CDR2 is FQGTGA. With V trimmed by 1 base and J by 5 bases, 11 bases remained unmatched. The CDR3 is made up of 17 amino acids. The chain's CDR3 is CASSLNVGASGNNEQFF. CDR3 DNA: TGTGCCAGCAGCTTAAACGTAGGGGCTAGCGGAAACAATGAGCAGTTCTTC.

The chain is built from TRBV6-7 and TRBJ1-1; 8 positions match TRBD1. TRBV6-7 qualifies as an ORF whose function is uncertain. Trimming took 0 bases from V and 4 from J; bases not matched to a gene: 16. This CDR3 is 19 amino acids long. CDR3 DNA: TGTGCCAGCAGTTACTCGTCCCATCAGGGGGCGGCCCCGGGCACTGAAGCTTTCTTT. This translates into CASSYSSHQGAAPGTEAFF.

The chain joins TRBV7-9 to TRBJ1-1, with a tentative D call TRBD1 (5 bases). V dropped 1 base and J dropped 10 bases, with 16 bases sitting between them. Germline-derived CDR1 and CDR2 are SEHNR and FQNEAQ (reference sequence). This CDR3 comprises 14 residues. This chain's CDR3 is CASSLGNSGNGAFF. The CDR3 region has the DNA TGTGCCAGCAGCTTAGGTAATTCAGGGAATGGAGCTTTCTTT.

This clone was observed a handful of times. The J gene is TRBJ1-2, the V gene TRBV28; 9 nucleotides match TRBD1. V shed 1 base and J 3 bases; nucleotides not matched to a gene: 6. The germline CDR1 and CDR2 sequences are MDHEN and SYDVKM. This CDR3 contains 16 residues. The CDR3 here is CASSLSGTGRDYGYTF. In DNA, the CDR3 is TGTGCCAGCAGTTTATCGGGGACAGGGCGTGACTATGGCTACACCTTC.

The V call is TRBV11-1, the J call TRBJ1-6, with D unresolved. CDR1 and CDR2 (germline): SGHAT, FQDESV (reference sequence). The CDR3 is 13 residues long. V was pared by 4 bases and J by 7 bases, with 8 bases between. CDR3 DNA: TGTGCCAGCAGCTCCACGTTAAATTCACCCCTCCACTTT. Its translation: CASSSTLNSPLHF.

CDR3 bases: TGCGCCAGCAGCCGGAGGAGGAGCACTGAAGCTTTCTTT. This sequence encodes CASSRRRSTEAFF. The chain combines TRBV4-1 with TRBJ1-1, with D unresolved. Trimming removed 4 bases at V and 4 bases at J, with 10 bases between. The CDR3 contains 13 residues. Germline assignment: CDR1 MGHRA and CDR2 YSYEKL.

The chain is built from TRBV19 and TRBJ1-3; D is ambiguous. This CDR3 is built from 14 residues. Germline V CDR1 and CDR2: LNHDA, SQIVND (reference sequence). The CDR3: CTSSGGHSGNTIYF. CDR3 bases: TGTACCTCTTCGGGCGGCCACTCTGGAAACACCATATATTTT.

The chain links TRBV7-9 to TRBJ1-2; a weak D match, TRBD1 (6 bases). Germline loops: CDR1 SEHNR, CDR2 FQNEAQ (reference sequence). CDR3 length equals 14 residues. V was cut by 10 bases and J by 4 bases, with 19 bases left in between. CDR3 sequence (DNA): TGTGCCACCCACGGGGGCCCACCATCCTATGGCTACACCTTC. Its translation: CATHGGPPSYGYTF.

The rearrangement uses TRBV5-6 and TRBJ2-7, with D hard to call. CDR3 length equals 13 residues. The V end was cut by 7 bases, the J end by 2 bases, with 13 bases between. Looked up from germline, CDR1 is SGHDT and CDR2 is YYEEEE. The CDR3 DNA reads as TGTGCCAGCGGTGGGGTGGGTACCTACGAGCAGTACTTC. It codes for CASGGVGTYEQYF.

The chain has TRBV12-3 or TRBV12-4 and TRBJ1-2; D may be TRBD1 (5 bases). V was shortened by 5 bases and J by 6 bases, with 13 bases between the two germline ends. The CDR3 covers 13 residues. CDR3 nucleotide sequence: TGTGCCAGCAGTCTGTCTTACAGGAATGGCTACACCTTC. It is translated as CASSLSYRNGYTF.

Remarks on this clone: One junction end disagrees with the germline gene, perhaps due to a read error. This chain connects TRBV7-2 to TRBJ2-5, with D tentatively TRBD2 (5 bases). Germline CDR1 and CDR2: SGHTA and FQGNSA. The CDR3 loop spans 14 amino acids. In DNA form, the CDR3 reads TGCGCCTCCTTTAGCCCGGGGTTGGGAGAGACCCAGTACTTC. Its translation is CASFSPGLGETQYF. The full variable domain, completed using reference TRBV7-2 and TRBJ2-5, is GAGVSQSPSNKVTEKGKDVELRCDPISGHTALYWYRQSLGQGLEFLIYFQGNSAPDKSGLPSDRFSAERTGGSVSTLTIQRTQQEDSAVYLCASFSPGLGETQYFGPGTRLLVL.

V usage is TRBV4-3 and J usage is TRBJ1-4; D perhaps matches TRBD1 (6 bases). V was trimmed by 0 bases and J by 3 bases, leaving 11 bases between them. The CDR3 has 16 amino acids. The germline CDR1 and CDR2 sequences are LGHNA and YSLEER. CDR3 sequence (DNA): TGCGCCAGCAGCCAAGAGGGACATGCTCCTAATGAAAAACTGTTTTTT. Translating gives CASSQEGHAPNEKLFF.

As to this clone: The identical CDR3 is also encoded by other nucleotide sequences in the sample. The rearrangement uses TRBV7-9 and TRBJ1-3, with 7 positions matching TRBD1. The CDR3 sequence is 14 residues long. Germline V gene lookup returns CDR1 SEHNR and CDR2 FQNEAQ (reference sequence). V lost 5 bases to trimming and J lost 4 bases; unmatched junction nucleotides: 5. The CDR3 spells CASSLTGSGNTIYF. The CDR3 nucleotides read TGTGCCAGCAGCCTGACAGGGTCCGGAAACACCATATATTTT.

The chain combines TRBV7-2 with TRBJ2-1, with 11 bases aligning to TRBD2. The length of the CDR3 is 15 residues. Germline CDR1 reads SGHTA; CDR2 reads FQGNSA. With 1 base clipped from V and 7 bases from J, the junction kept 3 bases outside the gene matches. The CDR3 sequence is CASSLGIAGGNEQFF. In nucleotides, the CDR3 is TGTGCCAGCAGCTTAGGAATAGCGGGGGGGAATGAGCAGTTCTTC.